What follows are 20 T cell receptor beta chains derived from one specimen sequenced in a study of T cell responses to AZD1222 COVID-19 vaccine. Measured with immunoSEQ multiplex PCR; TCRdb has only the in-frame clones, and not every one. The sample carries around 200,000 clones, approximately 92% recorded once. This specimen was peripheral blood, taken 28 days after the second dose of the MenACWY control vaccine. These receptors were taken from an adult who received the MenACWY meningococcal vaccine as a control.

The V and J genes are TRBV6-5 and TRBJ2-3, with D hard to call. Trimming removed 4 bases at V and 3 bases at J, with 11 bases between. The germline CDR1 and CDR2 sequences are MNHEY and SVGAGI. CDR3 length equals 14 residues. The CDR3 loop reads CASSSSTRTDTQYF. Here the CDR3 DNA reads TGTGCCAGCAGTTCATCGACAAGAACAGATACGCAGTATTTT.

The chain has TRBV5-4 and TRBJ2-6, with 8 bases aligning to TRBD1. This CDR3 region has 18 residues. V dropped 4 bases and J dropped 0; count of bases not matched to a gene: 9. The V gene's germline CDR1 is SGHNT and CDR2 YYREEE (reference sequence). CDR3 bases: TGTGCCAGCAGCCGGCCGACAGGGGCCAACTCTGGGGCCAACGTCCTGACTTTC. It yields the protein CASSRPTGANSGANVLTF.

CDR3 nucleotide sequence: TGTGCCAGCAGTGAACGCGAGACAGGCCGTAGCAATCAGCCCCAGCATTTT. It codes for CASSERETGRSNQPQHF. This chain joins TRBV6-1 and TRBJ1-5; TRBD1 might be the D (6 bases). The CDR3 is 17 residues long. V was cut by 2 bases and J by 0 bases, with 14 bases left in between. The germline CDR1 and CDR2 sequences are MNHNS and SASEGT.

The chain joins TRBV7-9 to TRBJ1-2; 11 bases agree with TRBD1. Losses at the gene ends were 1 base for V and 5 bases for J; bases not matched to a gene: 6. This CDR3 has 16 residues. Germline-derived CDR1 and CDR2 are SEHNR and FQNEAQ (reference sequence). CDR3 sequence (DNA): TGTGCCAGCAGCTTAGGTGGGACAGGGGGACCTTATGGCTACACCTTC. This translates into CASSLGGTGGPYGYTF.

The rearrangement uses TRBV18 and TRBJ1-1; D is unclear. V was clipped by 4 bases and J by 2 bases, with 8 bases between them. Looked up from germline, CDR1 is KGHSH and CDR2 is LQKENI. The CDR3 is 13 amino acids. CDR3 nucleotides: TGTGCCAGCTCACGGCAGCCTAACACTGAAGCTTTCTTT. Amino acid sequence: CASSRQPNTEAFF.

The chain has TRBV14 and TRBJ1-1; no clear D gene. Germline assignment: CDR1 SGHDN and CDR2 FVKESK. V gave up 4 bases and J gave up 2 bases, with 8 bases separating them. The CDR3 has 13 amino acids. DNA for the CDR3: TGTGCCAGCAGCCCAAGTGTAAACACTGAAGCTTTCTTT. Its translation: CASSPSVNTEAFF. The full variable domain, in which reference TRBV14 and TRBJ1-1 provide the parts outside the CDR3, is EAGVTQFPSHSVIEKGQTVTLRCDPISGHDNLYWYRRVMGKEIKFLLHFVKESKQDESGMPNNRFLAERTGGTYSTLKVQPAELEDSGVYFCASSPSVNTEAFFGQGTRLTVV.

The CDR3 protein is CATWDGLNTEAFF. The CDR3 nucleotides read TGTGCCACCTGGGACGGATTGAACACTGAAGCTTTCTTT. The chain employs TRBV10-3 and TRBJ1-1, with D possibly TRBD1 on 5 matching bases. Trimming removed 10 bases at V and 0 bases at J, with 12 bases between. Germline assignment: CDR1 ENHRY and CDR2 SYGVKD. The CDR3 has 13 residues.

J is TRBJ2-7 and V is TRBV28; 8 bases line up with TRBD2. This CDR3 has 17 residues. J gave up 2 bases and V 5 bases, and 14 bases lay outside the gene matches. Germline CDR1 is MDHEN and CDR2 is SYDVKM. The CDR3 reads CASSPGGSSGATYEQYF. CDR3 nucleotides: TGTGCCAGCAGTCCCGGCGGGAGTAGCGGGGCAACCTACGAGCAGTACTTC.

The table lists this clone with a count of one. The J gene is TRBJ1-2, the V gene TRBV5-1; D remains ambiguous. Germline V lookup: CDR1 SGHRS, CDR2 YFSETQ. V gave up 3 bases and J gave up 2 bases, with 8 bases separating them. The CDR3 is made up of 13 amino acids. CDR3 nucleotides: TGCGCCAGCAGCTATGCCTTGAACTATGGCTACACCTTC. Residues: CASSYALNYGYTF.

This chain uses TRBV5-1 with TRBJ2-5; D perhaps matches TRBD1 (6 bases). The V and J ends lost 4 bases and 0 bases respectively, with 19 bases between them. The CDR3 contains 17 residues. Germline values: CDR1 SGHRS, CDR2 YFSETQ. The CDR3 DNA sequence: TGCGCCAGCAGCGGACCGACCCGAGGGGGACACCAAGAGACCCAGTACTTC. This encodes CASSGPTRGGHQETQYF.

The V call is TRBV20-1, the J call TRBJ2-5; D might be TRBD1 or TRBD2, each matching 6 bases. The germline V gene has CDR1 DFQATT and CDR2 SNEGSKA (reference sequence). This CDR3 is built from 16 residues. V was clipped by 3 bases and J by 5 bases, with 22 bases between them. This CDR3 reads CSASIRGHGAGETQYF. CDR3 DNA: TGCAGTGCTAGTATCCGGGGGCATGGGGCAGGGGAGACCCAGTACTTC.

This chain connects TRBV28 to TRBJ1-2; unclear D gene. Germline V CDR1 and CDR2: MDHEN, SYDVKM. Trimming removed 3 bases from V and 7 bases from J, with 18 bases in between. The CDR3 is made up of 15 amino acids. Here the CDR3 reads CASSLGLPDIGGYTF. CDR3 nucleotides: TGTGCCAGCAGTTTGGGCCTCCCAGACATCGGTGGCTACACCTTC.

CDR3 coding DNA: TGTGCCATCAGTGAGTCCACAGGAGCAATCTATGGCTACACCTTC. Amino acids: CAISESTGAIYGYTF. V gene TRBV10-3 combines with J gene TRBJ1-2, with D perhaps matching TRBD1 (5 bases). V gave up 0 bases and J gave up 4 bases, with 12 bases separating them. The CDR3 covers 15 residues. Looked up from germline, CDR1 is ENHRY and CDR2 is SYGVKD.

The chain employs TRBV2 and TRBJ1-2; 7 bases match TRBD1. The V gene end was trimmed by 7 bases and the J gene end by 3 bases; junction bases not matched to a gene: 5. CDR1 is SNHLY and CDR2 is FYNNEI in the germline V gene. The CDR3 length is 13 residues. This chain's CDR3 is CASNVGGDYGYTF. The CDR3 bases are TGTGCCAGCAATGTAGGGGGCGACTATGGCTACACCTTC.

The chain has TRBV19 and TRBJ2-5; D is possibly TRBD1 (5 bases). The V and J ends lost 2 bases and 3 bases respectively, with 10 bases between them. The V gene's germline CDR1 is LNHDA and CDR2 SQIVND (reference sequence). This CDR3 contains 14 residues. The CDR3 loop is CASSIRAGKETQYF. Written as DNA, the CDR3 is TGTGCCAGTAGTATACGGGCAGGGAAAGAGACCCAGTACTTC.

This chain links TRBV24-1 with TRBJ1-3; the D is unclear. The CDR3 is 17 amino acids. Germline-derived CDR1 and CDR2 are KGHDR and SFDVKD. The V gene lost 3 bases and the J gene lost 0 bases, with 14 bases spanning the gap. The CDR3 bases are TGTGCCACCAGTGATCCCGGACCACACCGCTCTGGAAACACCATATATTTT. Protein product: CATSDPGPHRSGNTIYF.

This chain connects TRBV11-2 to TRBJ2-5, with D maybe TRBD1 (6 bases). Trimming took 4 bases from V and 1 from J, leaving 10 bases between them. The length of the CDR3 is 14 residues. The germline gives CDR1 SGHAT, CDR2 FQNNGV. For the CDR3, the DNA is TGTGCCAGCAGCTCCAGGGGTATCCAAGAGACCCAGTACTTC. This sequence encodes CASSSRGIQETQYF.

The chain recombines TRBV28 with TRBJ1-2; a weak D match, TRBD1 (5 bases). CDR3 length: 13 residues. CDR1 MDHEN and CDR2 SYDVKM come from the germline V gene. Trimming left V 3 bases short and J 5 bases short, with 10 bases between. The CDR3: CASSFGGGYGYTF. The CDR3 bases are TGTGCCAGCAGTTTTGGTGGGGGGTATGGCTACACCTTC.

This clone has just one count. This rearrangement joins TRBV10-3 to TRBJ1-1; TRBD1 aligns across 12 bases. This CDR3 is built from 15 residues. Germline CDR1 and CDR2: ENHRY and SYGVKD. The ends lost 3 bases at V and 5 bases at J; junction bases unmatched: 4. The CDR3 coding sequence is TGTGCCATCAGTGACTGGGACAGGGGGCGGACTGAAGCTTTCTTT. The encoded protein is CAISDWDRGRTEAFF.

The chain joins TRBV6-5 to TRBJ1-1; no firm D call. The CDR3 sequence is 11 residues long. CDR1 and CDR2 from the germline V gene are MNHEY and SVGAGI. Trimming took off 10 bases at V and 8 bases at J, with 14 bases between the two ends. DNA for the CDR3: TGTGCCACCGGAGCGGGCGGCGAAGCTTTCTTT. Its translation is CATGAGGEAFF.